This T cell receptor (beta chain) is drawn from a study of shared clonotypes between healthy human individuals. In germline, CDR1 is SGDLS, CDR2 YYNGEE. CDR3 length equals 17 residues. V lost 6 bases and J lost 5, with 24 bases in between. Terminally differentiated effector memory CD45RA+ cells were excluded by CCR7 positive selection of CD45RO-negative cells. The table came from immunoSEQ multiplex PCR; TCRdb's copy has only in-frame clones and leaves some out. The sample lists about 2 million clones, about 95% occurring once. Specimen: naive CD8+ T cells sorted from blood. This receptor was obtained from a young man in good health. This chain links TRBV9 with TRBJ2-1; D call uncertain. The CDR3 DNA follows: TGTGCCAGCACCCCGAATCCCTCTCCCCTGCTAAACAATGAGCAGTTCTTC. It encodes CASTPNPSPLLNNEQFF.